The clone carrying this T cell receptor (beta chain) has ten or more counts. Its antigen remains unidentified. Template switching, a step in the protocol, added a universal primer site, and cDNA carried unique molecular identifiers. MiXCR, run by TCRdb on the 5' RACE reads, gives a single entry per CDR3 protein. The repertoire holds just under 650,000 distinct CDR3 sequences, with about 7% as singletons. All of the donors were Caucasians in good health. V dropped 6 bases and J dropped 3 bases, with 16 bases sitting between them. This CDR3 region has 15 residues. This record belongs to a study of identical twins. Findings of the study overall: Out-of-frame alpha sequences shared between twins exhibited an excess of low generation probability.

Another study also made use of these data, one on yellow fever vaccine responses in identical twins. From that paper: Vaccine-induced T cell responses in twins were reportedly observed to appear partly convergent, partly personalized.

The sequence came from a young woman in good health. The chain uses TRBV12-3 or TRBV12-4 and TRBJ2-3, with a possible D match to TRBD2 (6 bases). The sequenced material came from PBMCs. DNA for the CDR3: TGTGCCAGCAGGCAAGCAGGGACTCGGACAGATACGCAGTATTTT. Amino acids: CASRQAGTRTDTQYF.